This TCR beta chain stems from a study of cytotoxic CD8 clonotypes in ibrutinib-treated CLL. From germline, CDR1 is LNHNV and CDR2 YYDKDF (reference sequence). The CDR3 contains 15 residues. V was trimmed by 0 bases and J by 2 bases, leaving 10 bases between them. Assay used: immunoSEQ multiplex PCR; TCRdb lists only in-frame clones, some missing. The sample carries 150,000 or so clones, 65% to 85% recorded once. The gene calls are TRBV15 and TRBJ1-1; D ambiguous. The receptor was derived from a human donor with chronic lymphocytic leukemia. Source: PBMCs, taken after 36 months of ibrutinib treatment. The CDR3 DNA follows: TGTGCCACCAGCAGAGACACCGAGGCTAACACTGAAGCTTTCTTT. It is translated as CATSRDTEANTEAFF. Complete variable domain (other parts from reference TRBV15 and TRBJ1-1): DAMVIQNPRYQVTQFGKPVTLSCSQTLNHNVMYWYQQKSSQAPKLLFHYYDKDFNNEADTPDNFQSRRPNTSFCFLDIRSPGLGDTAMYLCATSRDTEANTEAFFGQGTRLTVV.